This note documents a single TCR beta chain sequence. Its matching antigen is unknown. This CDR3 comprises 15 residues. Germline V gives CDR1 SGHTA, CDR2 FQGNSA. The ends lost 3 bases at V and 5 bases at J; junction bases unmatched: 10. The authors isolated at least 6.5 million PBMCs per sample. This record comes from a study of blood T cells in healthy people across ages. Findings and limits, study-wide: PBMCs went unsorted, and a conclusive naive versus antigen-experienced comparison was therefore prevented. Roughly linear declines in TCR beta diversity per million T cells occurred with age.

Alongside a J-beta primer mix, a sample-barcoded 5' primer served in a second PCR lasting roughly 6 to 11 cycles. TCRdb analysed the 5' RACE reads with MiXCR anew, one entry per CDR3 protein. The sample contains around 600,000 distinct CDR3 sequences, roughly 43% of which appear only once. The sequenced sample consisted of blood. This rearrangement joins TRBV7-2 to TRBJ2-7, with 7 bases aligning to TRBD1. This receptor was identified in a man older than 75 in good health. CDR3 sequence reads: CASSFQAGGFDEQYF. The CDR3 DNA is TGTGCCAGCAGCTTCCAGGCAGGGGGATTCGACGAGCAGTACTTC.